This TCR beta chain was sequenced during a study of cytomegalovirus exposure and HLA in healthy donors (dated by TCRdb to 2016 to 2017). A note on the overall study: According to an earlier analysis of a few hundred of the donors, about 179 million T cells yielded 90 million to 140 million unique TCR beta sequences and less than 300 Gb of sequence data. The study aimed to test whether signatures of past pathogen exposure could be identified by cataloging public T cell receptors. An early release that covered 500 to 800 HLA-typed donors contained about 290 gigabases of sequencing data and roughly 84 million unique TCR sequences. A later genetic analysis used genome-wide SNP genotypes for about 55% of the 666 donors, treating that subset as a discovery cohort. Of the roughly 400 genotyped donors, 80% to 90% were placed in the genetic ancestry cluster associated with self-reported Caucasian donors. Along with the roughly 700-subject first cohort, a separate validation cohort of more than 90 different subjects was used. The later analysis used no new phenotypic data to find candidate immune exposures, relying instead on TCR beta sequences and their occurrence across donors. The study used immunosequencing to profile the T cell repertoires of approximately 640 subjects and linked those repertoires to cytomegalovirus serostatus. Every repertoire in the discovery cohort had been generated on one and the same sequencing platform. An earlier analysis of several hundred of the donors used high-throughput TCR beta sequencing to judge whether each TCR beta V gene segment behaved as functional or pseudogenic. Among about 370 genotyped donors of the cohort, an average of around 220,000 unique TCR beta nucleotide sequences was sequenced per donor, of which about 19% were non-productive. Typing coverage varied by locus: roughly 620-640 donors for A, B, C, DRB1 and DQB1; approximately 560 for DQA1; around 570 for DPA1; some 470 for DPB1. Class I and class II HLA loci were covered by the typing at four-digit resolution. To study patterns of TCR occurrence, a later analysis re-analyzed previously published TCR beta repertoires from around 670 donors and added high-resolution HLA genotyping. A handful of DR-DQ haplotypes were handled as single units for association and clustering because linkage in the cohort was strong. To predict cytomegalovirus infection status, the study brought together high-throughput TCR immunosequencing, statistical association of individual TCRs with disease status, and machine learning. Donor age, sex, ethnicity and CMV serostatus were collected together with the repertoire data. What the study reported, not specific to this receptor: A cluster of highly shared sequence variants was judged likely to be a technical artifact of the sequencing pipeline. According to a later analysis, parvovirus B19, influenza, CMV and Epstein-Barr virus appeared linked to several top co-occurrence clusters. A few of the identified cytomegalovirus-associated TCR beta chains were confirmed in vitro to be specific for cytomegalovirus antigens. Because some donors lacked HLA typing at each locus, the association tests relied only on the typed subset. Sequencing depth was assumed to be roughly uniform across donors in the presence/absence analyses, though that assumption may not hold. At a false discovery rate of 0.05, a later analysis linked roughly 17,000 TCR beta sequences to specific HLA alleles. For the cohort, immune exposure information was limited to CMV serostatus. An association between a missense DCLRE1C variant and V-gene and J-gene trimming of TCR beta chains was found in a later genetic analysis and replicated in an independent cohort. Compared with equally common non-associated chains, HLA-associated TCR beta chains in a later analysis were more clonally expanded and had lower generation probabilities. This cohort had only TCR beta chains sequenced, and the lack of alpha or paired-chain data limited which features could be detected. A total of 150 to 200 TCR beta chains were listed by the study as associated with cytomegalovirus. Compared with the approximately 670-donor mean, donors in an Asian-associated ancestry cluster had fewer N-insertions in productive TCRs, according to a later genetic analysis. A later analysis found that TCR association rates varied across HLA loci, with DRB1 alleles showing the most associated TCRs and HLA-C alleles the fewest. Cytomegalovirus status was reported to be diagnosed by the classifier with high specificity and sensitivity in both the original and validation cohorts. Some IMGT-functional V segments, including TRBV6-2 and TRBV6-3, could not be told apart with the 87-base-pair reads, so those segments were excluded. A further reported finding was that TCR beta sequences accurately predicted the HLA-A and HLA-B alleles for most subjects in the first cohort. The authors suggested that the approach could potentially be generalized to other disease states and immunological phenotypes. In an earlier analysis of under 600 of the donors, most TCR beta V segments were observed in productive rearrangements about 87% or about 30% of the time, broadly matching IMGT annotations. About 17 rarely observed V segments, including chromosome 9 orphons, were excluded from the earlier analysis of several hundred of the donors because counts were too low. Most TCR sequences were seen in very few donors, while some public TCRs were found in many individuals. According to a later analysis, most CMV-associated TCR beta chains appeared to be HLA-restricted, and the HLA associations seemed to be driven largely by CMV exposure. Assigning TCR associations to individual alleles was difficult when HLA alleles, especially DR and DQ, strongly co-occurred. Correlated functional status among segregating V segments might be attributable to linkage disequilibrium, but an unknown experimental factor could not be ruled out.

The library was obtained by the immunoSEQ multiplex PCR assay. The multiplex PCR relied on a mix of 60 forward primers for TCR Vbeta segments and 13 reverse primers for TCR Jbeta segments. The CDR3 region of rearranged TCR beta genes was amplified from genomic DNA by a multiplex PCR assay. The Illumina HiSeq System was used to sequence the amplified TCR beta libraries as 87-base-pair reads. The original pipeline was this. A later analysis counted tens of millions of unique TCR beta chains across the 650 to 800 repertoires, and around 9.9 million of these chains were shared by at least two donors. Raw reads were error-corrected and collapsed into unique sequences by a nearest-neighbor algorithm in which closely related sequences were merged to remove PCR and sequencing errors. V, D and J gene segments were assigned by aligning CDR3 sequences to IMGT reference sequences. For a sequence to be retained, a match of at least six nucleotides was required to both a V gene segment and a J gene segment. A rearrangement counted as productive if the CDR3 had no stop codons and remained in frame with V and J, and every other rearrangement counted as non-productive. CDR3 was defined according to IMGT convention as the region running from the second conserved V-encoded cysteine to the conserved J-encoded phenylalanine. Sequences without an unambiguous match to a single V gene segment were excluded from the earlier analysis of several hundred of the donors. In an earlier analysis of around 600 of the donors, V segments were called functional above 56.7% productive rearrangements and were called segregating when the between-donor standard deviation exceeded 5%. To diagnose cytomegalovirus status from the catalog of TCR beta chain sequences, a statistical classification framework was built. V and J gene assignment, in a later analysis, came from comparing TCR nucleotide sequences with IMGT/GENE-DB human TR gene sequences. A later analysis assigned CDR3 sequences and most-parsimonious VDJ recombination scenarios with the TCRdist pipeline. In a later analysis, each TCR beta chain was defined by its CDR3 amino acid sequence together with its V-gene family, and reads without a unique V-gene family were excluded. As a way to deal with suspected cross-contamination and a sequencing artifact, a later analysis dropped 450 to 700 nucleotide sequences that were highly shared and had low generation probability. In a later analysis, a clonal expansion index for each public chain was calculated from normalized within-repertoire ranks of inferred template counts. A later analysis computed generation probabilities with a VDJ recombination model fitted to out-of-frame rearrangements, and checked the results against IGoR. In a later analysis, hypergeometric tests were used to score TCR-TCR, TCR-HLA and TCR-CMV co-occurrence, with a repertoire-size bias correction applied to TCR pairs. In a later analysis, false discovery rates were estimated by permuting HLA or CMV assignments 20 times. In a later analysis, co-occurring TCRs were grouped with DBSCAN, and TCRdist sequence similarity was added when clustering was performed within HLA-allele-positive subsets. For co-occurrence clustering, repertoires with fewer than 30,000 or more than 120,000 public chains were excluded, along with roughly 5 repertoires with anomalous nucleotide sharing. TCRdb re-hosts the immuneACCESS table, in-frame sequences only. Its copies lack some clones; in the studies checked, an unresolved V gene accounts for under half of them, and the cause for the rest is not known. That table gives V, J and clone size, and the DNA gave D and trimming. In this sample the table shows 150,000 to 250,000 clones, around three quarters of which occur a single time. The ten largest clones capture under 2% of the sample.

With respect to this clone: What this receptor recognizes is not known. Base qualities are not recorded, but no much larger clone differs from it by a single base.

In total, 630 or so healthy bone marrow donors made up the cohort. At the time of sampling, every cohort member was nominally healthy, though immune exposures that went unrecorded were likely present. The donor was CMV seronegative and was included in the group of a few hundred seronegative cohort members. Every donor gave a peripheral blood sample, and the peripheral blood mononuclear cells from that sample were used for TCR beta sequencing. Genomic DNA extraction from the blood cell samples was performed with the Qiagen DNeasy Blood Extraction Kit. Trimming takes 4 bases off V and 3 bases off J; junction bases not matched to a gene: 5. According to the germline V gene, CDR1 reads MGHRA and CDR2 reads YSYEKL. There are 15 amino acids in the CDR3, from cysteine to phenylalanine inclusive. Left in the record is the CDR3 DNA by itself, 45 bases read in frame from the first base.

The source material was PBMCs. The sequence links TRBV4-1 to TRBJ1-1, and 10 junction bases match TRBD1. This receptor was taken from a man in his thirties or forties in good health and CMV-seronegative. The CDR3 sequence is CASSREGTGDTEAFF. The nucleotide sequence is TGCGCCAGCAGCCGAGAAGGGACAGGGGACACTGAAGCTTTCTTT.